This T cell receptor beta chain was found in a study of beta chain features in type 1 diabetes. V shed 6 bases and J shed 14 bases, with 14 bases lying between them. Germline CDR1 and CDR2: DFQATT and SNEGSKA (reference sequence). The CDR3 is 11 amino acids. Expressed TCRB transcripts were sequenced after all isolated RNA was converted to cDNA. Produced via immunoSEQ multiplex PCR; TCRdb's table is partial and in-frame only. The data show 400,000 to 500,000 clones, approximately 15% seen once. This clone turned up a few times. Sequencing was carried out using naive CD4+ T cells from blood. The chain is built from TRBV20-1 and TRBJ1-6; possible D gene TRBD1, 5 bases. This receptor was obtained from a man in his thirties or forties in good health. The CDR3 nucleotides read TGCAGTGCCCGGGGCCCCGGAACCCTCCACTTT. This sequence encodes CSARGPGTLHF.